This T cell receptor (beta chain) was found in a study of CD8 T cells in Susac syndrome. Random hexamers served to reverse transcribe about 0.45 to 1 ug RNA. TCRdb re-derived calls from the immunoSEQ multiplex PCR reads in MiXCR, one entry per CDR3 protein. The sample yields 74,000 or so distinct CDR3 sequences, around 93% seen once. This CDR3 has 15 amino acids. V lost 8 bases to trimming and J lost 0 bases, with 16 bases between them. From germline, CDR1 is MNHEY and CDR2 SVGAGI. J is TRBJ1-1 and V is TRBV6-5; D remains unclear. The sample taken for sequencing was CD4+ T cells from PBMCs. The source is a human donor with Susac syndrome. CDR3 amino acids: CASSKHSAVNTEAFF. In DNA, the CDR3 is TGTGCCAGCTCAAAACACAGCGCGGTGAACACTGAAGCTTTCTTT.